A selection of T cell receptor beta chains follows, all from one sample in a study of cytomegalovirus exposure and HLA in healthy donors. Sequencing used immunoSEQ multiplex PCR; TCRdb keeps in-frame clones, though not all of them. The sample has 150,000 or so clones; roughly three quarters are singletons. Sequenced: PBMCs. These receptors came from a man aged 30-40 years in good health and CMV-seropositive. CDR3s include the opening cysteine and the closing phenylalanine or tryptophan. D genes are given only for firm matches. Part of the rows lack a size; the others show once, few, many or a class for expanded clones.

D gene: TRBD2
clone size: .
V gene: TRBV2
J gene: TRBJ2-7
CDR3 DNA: TGTGCCAGCATTACTAGCGGGGGTGGGCACTACGAGCAGTACTTC
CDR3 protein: CASITSGGGHYEQYF

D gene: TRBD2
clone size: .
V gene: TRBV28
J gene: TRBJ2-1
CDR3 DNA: TGTGCCAGCACCTCAGCAGCGGGAGGGACCTACAATGAGCAGTTCTTC
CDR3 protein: CASTSAAGGTYNEQFF

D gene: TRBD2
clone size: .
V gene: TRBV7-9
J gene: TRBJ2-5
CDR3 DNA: TGTGCCAGCAGCGTCCCGTTGCGGGGGGGCCCCGAGACCCAGTACTTC
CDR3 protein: CASSVPLRGGPETQYF

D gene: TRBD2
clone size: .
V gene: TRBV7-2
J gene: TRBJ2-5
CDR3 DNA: TGTGCCAGCAGCCAAGCCCTTATGGGACTAGCCGAGACCCAGTACTTC
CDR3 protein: CASSQALMGLAETQYF

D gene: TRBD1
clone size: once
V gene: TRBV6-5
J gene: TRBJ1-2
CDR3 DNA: TGTGCCAGCAGCTGGACAGGCCATGGCTACACCTTC
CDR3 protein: CASSWTGHGYTF

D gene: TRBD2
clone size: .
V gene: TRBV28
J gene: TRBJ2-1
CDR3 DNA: TGTGCCAGCAGTCCCGGGGGGGAGGGCTCCTACAATGAGCAGTTCTTC
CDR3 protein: CASSPGGEGSYNEQFF

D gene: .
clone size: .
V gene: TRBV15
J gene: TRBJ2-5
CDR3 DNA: TGTGCCACCAGCAGAGATCGGGCGGGAAACCAAGAGACCCAGTACTTC
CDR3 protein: CATSRDRAGNQETQYF

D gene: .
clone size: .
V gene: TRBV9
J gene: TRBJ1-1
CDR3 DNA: TGTGCCAGCAGCGTAGGACCAGACTCGGGGACTGAAGCTTTCTTT
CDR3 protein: CASSVGPDSGTEAFF

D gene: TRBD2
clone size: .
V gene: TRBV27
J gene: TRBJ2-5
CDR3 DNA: TGTGCCAGCAGTTTACTAGCGGGAGTGAGGGAGACCCAGTACTTC
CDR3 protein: CASSLLAGVRETQYF

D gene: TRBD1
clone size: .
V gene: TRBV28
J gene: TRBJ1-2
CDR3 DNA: TGTGCCAGCAGTTCCAAACAGGGGCGCGGCTACACCTTC
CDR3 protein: CASSSKQGRGYTF

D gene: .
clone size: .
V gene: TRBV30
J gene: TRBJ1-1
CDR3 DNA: TGTGCCTGGAGACCGGGGGATGGGACTGAAGCTTTCTTT
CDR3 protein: CAWRPGDGTEAFF

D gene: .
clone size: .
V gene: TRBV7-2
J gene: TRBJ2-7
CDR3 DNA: TGTGCCAGCAGCCCCGCGGGTCTTGGATACGAGCAGTACTTC
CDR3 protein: CASSPAGLGYEQYF

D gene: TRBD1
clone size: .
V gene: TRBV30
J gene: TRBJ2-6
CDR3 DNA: TGTGCCTGGAGAACAGGGGTTGGGGCCAACGTCCTGACTTTC
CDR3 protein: CAWRTGVGANVLTF

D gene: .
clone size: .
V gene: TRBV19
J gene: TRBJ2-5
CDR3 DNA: TGTGCCAGTTCCCTTCCAGGGGCTCAAGAGACCCAGTACTTC
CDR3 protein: CASSLPGAQETQYF

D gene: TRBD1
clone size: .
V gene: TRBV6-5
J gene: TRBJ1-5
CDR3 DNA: TGTGCCAGCAGTCGGACAGGGGTTGGCAATCAGCCCCAGCATTTT
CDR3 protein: CASSRTGVGNQPQHF

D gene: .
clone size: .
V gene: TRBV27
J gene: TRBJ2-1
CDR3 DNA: TGTGCCAGCAGTCCTCAGTACAATGAGCAGTTCTTC
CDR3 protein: CASSPQYNEQFF

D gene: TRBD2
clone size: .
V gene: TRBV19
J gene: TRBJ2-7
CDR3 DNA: TGTGCCAGTAGTTGGGAGGGGAGCTCCTACGAGCAGTACTTC
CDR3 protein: CASSWEGSSYEQYF

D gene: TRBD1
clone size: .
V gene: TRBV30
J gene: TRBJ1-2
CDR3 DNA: TGTGCCTGGAGTGCTAGACAGGGTGCCTATGGCTACACCTTC
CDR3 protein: CAWSARQGAYGYTF

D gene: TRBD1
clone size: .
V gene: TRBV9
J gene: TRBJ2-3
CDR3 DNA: TGTGCCAGCAGCAGACAGGGAACAGATACGCAGTATTTT
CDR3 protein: CASSRQGTDTQYF

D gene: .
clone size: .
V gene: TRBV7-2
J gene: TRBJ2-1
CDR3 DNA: TGTGCCAGCAGCCCTAAGGGCAGGGGGGCTAATGAGCAGTTCTTC
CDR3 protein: CASSPKGRGANEQFF

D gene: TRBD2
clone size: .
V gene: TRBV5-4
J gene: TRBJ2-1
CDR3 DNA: TGTGCCAGCAGCCCAAGCGGGACCCGCTCCTACAATGAGCAGTTCTTC
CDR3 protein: CASSPSGTRSYNEQFF

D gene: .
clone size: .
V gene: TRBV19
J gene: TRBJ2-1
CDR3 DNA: TGTGCCAGTAGTATCTATACTAGCTATCCGTTCTTC
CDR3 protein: CASSIYTSYPFF